Each of the 2 T cell receptor beta chains below was sequenced from the same sample in a study of vaccination effects on CD4 cells after COVID-19. Method: immunoSEQ multiplex PCR; TCRdb's copy keeps in-frame clones and lacks some. This sample has 40,000 to 55,000 clones, with less than 85% found just once. Isolating CD4+ T cells followed approximately 10 days of culture. A positive SARS-CoV-2 PCR test fell between March and December 2020. Every participant took two doses of the BNT162b2 or mRNA-1273 vaccine. The antigens these receptors bind are not known. The specimen comprised CD4+ T cells from PBMCs cultured without peptide, sampled after COVID-19 vaccination. The receptors were sampled from a human donor who had a prior SARS-CoV-2 infection.

This rearrangement joins TRBV7-8 to TRBJ2-1; 10 bases fit TRBD1. V was clipped by 1 base and J by 6 bases; unmatched bases: 6. The CDR3 extends over 16 amino acids. CDR1 is SGHVS and CDR2 is FQNEAQ in the germline V gene. In DNA, the CDR3 is TGTGCCAGCAGCTTAGTTGGGACAGGGGAACCCAATGAGCAGTTCTTC. It is translated as CASSLVGTGEPNEQFF.

The CDR3 reads CASRLRQGYNEQFF. The DNA of the CDR3 is TGTGCCAGCAGGCTAAGACAGGGCTACAATGAGCAGTTCTTC. J is TRBJ2-1 and V is TRBV27; 7 bases fit TRBD1. The ends lost 6 bases at V and 3 bases at J; junction bases unmatched: 5. The CDR3 loop spans 14 amino acids. Germline-derived CDR1 and CDR2 are MNHEY and SMNVEV (reference sequence).